Listed below are T cell receptor beta chains from one sample, sequenced in a study of memory CD4+ T cells and cytomegalovirus serostatus. Clones were sequenced by immunoSEQ multiplex PCR, and TCRdb holds only the in-frame ones, with some missing. The profile shows about 61,000 clones, around four fifths of them singletons. The sample taken for sequencing was memory CD4+ T cells from blood. The source is an adult in good health and CMV-seronegative. The CDR3 runs from the conserved cysteine through the conserved F or W. A D gene is named only where the DNA matches it firmly. Size tells how often a clone was seen (once, few, many) or the class of an expanded clone, and some rows leave it out.

d_gene,j_gene,v_gene,abundance,CDR3aa,CDR3nt
-,TRBJ1-2,TRBV13,-,CASSPRDRGGYTF,TGTGCCAGCAGCCCCCGGGACCGGGGTGGCTACACCTTC
-,TRBJ1-2,TRBV5-1,-,CASSLAPGPYGYTF,TGCGCCAGCAGCTTGGCCCCAGGGCCCTATGGCTACACCTTC
TRBD1,TRBJ2-7,TRBV29-1,-,CSAERTGGYEQYF,TGCAGCGCTGAACGGACAGGGGGCTACGAGCAGTACTTC
-,TRBJ2-3,TRBV11-2,-,CASSLPRDTRRTDTQYF,TGTGCCAGCAGCTTACCGAGGGACACGCGGAGGACAGATACGCAGTATTTT
TRBD1,TRBJ1-1,TRBV7-2,-,CASSLRTGGARAFF,TGTGCCAGCAGCCTGCGGACAGGGGGCGCGCGGGCTTTCTTT
TRBD1,TRBJ1-4,TRBV5-1,-,CASSLQTGGQEKLFF,TGCGCCAGCAGCTTGCAGACAGGGGGGCAAGAAAAACTGTTTTTT
TRBD2,TRBJ2-1,TRBV19,-,CASTGTSGSGNEQFF,TGTGCCAGTACCGGGACTAGCGGGAGCGGCAATGAGCAGTTCTTC
-,TRBJ2-1,TRBV28,-,CASSLWPSSYNEQFF,TGTGCCAGCAGTCTGTGGCCCAGCTCCTACAATGAGCAGTTCTTC
-,TRBJ2-1,TRBV28,-,CASSLWTGWSFF,TGTGCCAGCAGTTTATGGACGGGGTGGTCGTTCTTC
-,TRBJ2-2,TRBV7-8,-,CASRLAEYANTGELFF,TGTGCCAGCAGATTAGCGGAGTACGCGAACACCGGGGAGCTGTTTTTT
-,TRBJ2-1,TRBV14,-,CASSQGGHKTYNEQFF,TGTGCCAGCAGCCAAGGCGGACACAAGACCTACAATGAGCAGTTCTTC
-,TRBJ2-5,TRBV15,-,CATSSGSSDGETQYF,TGTGCCACCAGCAGTGGGAGTAGCGACGGGGAGACCCAGTACTTC
-,TRBJ1-5,TRBV30,once,CAWSAPRGAQHF,TGTGCCTGGAGTGCCCCCCGGGGGGCCCAGCATTTT
-,TRBJ1-2,TRBV19,few,CASSDRNYGYTF,TGTGCCAGTAGTGACAGGAACTATGGCTACACCTTC
-,TRBJ1-1,TRBV6-5,-,CASSLIGAKTEAFF,TGTGCCAGCAGTTTGATCGGGGCCAAAACTGAAGCTTTCTTT
TRBD1,TRBJ1-2,TRBV29-1,-,CSVVDLGRGLGYTF,TGCAGCGTTGTGGATTTGGGCAGGGGGCTAGGCTACACCTTC
TRBD1,TRBJ1-2,TRBV7-2,once,CASSPGDRGLGGYTF,TGTGCCAGCAGCCCAGGGGACAGGGGGCTTGGTGGCTACACCTTC
-,TRBJ1-1,TRBV6-6,once,CASSNLDRNTEAFF,TGTGCCAGCAGTAATCTCGACAGGAACACTGAAGCTTTCTTT
-,TRBJ2-6,TRBV7-2,-,CASSLSAGAGANVLTF,TGTGCCAGCAGCTTAAGTGCGGGGGCCGGGGCCAACGTCCTGACTTTC
-,TRBJ2-1,TRBV9,-,CASSVGGAEGAGEQFF,TGTGCCAGCAGCGTAGGGGGTGCGGAGGGCGCGGGGGAGCAGTTCTTC
-,TRBJ1-6,TRBV5-1,-,CASSLAGPAYNSPLHF,TGCGCCAGCAGCTTGGCCGGGCCGGCCTATAATTCACCCCTCCACTTT
TRBD2,TRBJ2-7,TRBV7-2,-,CASSRWAGEYEQYF,TGTGCCAGCAGCCGCTGGGCGGGGGAGTACGAGCAGTACTTC
-,TRBJ1-5,TRBV7-2,-,CASSRQDSFNQPQHF,TGTGCCAGCAGCCGCCAGGACAGCTTCAATCAGCCCCAGCATTTT
TRBD2,TRBJ2-5,TRBV5-1,-,CASSELAGSGETQYF,TGCGCCAGCAGCGAACTAGCGGGGTCGGGGGAGACCCAGTACTTC
-,TRBJ1-3,TRBV19,-,CASGYSAAGNTIYF,TGTGCCAGTGGTTACAGCGCCGCTGGAAACACCATATATTTT
-,TRBJ2-3,TRBV25-1,-,CASSDPIQGGETDTQYF,TGTGCCAGCAGTGACCCGATACAGGGAGGAGAGACAGATACGCAGTATTTT
TRBD1,TRBJ1-2,TRBV5-8,-,CASSLYTGGVNYGYTF,TGTGCCAGCAGCTTGTATACAGGGGGCGTGAACTATGGCTACACCTTC
TRBD1,TRBJ2-5,TRBV7-9,-,CASSGGQPQETQYF,TGTGCCAGCAGCGGGGGACAGCCCCAAGAGACCCAGTACTTC
TRBD2,TRBJ2-1,TRBV7-3,-,CASSLTGLAGGPISYNEQFF,TGTGCCAGCAGCTTAACAGGACTAGCGGGAGGACCGATTTCCTACAATGAGCAGTTCTTC
TRBD1,TRBJ2-2,TRBV5-1,-,CASSPGQVGSGELFF,TGCGCCAGCAGCCCGGGACAGGTTGGGTCCGGGGAGCTGTTTTTT
-,TRBJ1-5,TRBV28,-,CASNSISSNQPQHF,TGTGCCAGCAACTCGATTAGTAGCAATCAGCCCCAGCATTTT
TRBD2,TRBJ2-5,TRBV7-3,-,CASSLGISGREETQYF,TGTGCCAGCAGCTTAGGGATTAGCGGGAGAGAAGAGACCCAGTACTTC
-,TRBJ1-5,TRBV9,-,CASSDTGKAPQHF,TGTGCCAGCAGCGACACGGGGAAGGCGCCCCAGCATTTT
-,TRBJ1-4,TRBV11-2,few,CASKERHGDEKLFF,TGTGCCAGCAAGGAAAGGCATGGGGATGAAAAACTGTTTTTT
TRBD1,TRBJ2-6,TRBV7-3,-,CASSLQGVRSGANVLTF,TGTGCCAGCAGTTTACAGGGGGTGAGATCTGGGGCCAACGTCCTGACTTTC
TRBD2,TRBJ2-3,TRBV7-3,once,CASSSGTSGSTDTQYF,TGTGCCAGCAGCTCCGGGACTAGCGGGAGCACAGATACGCAGTATTTT
-,TRBJ1-2,TRBV19,-,CASSLRDGSNYGYTF,TGTGCCAGTAGTCTCCGGGACGGTTCTAACTATGGCTACACCTTC
TRBD1,TRBJ2-1,TRBV19,-,CASSPSPGQTISSYNEQFF,TGTGCCAGTAGTCCCAGCCCGGGACAGACGATCAGCTCCTACAATGAGCAGTTCTTC
-,TRBJ1-1,TRBV20-1,-,CSARRASEAFF,TGCAGTGCTAGGCGGGCCTCTGAAGCTTTCTTT
-,TRBJ2-4,TRBV4-2,-,CASSQDGRGGLPQAKNIQYF,TGTGCCAGCAGCCAAGATGGTCGCGGGGGCCTCCCCCAAGCCAAAAACATTCAGTACTTC
-,TRBJ2-2,TRBV29-1,-,CSAAGAGQETGELFF,TGCAGCGCCGCAGGGGCGGGGCAGGAAACCGGGGAGCTGTTTTTT
-,TRBJ1-1,TRBV5-1,few,CASSFADGRRAEAFF,TGCGCCAGCAGCTTTGCAGACGGGCGGCGGGCTGAAGCTTTCTTT
-,TRBJ2-3,TRBV6-1,-,CASSEVGYSTQYF,TGTGCCAGCAGTGAAGTGGGCTACTCTACGCAGTATTTT
TRBD2,TRBJ2-7,TRBV6-5,-,CASRPSGTSYEQYF,TGTGCCAGCAGGCCTAGCGGGACCTCCTACGAGCAGTACTTC
-,TRBJ2-3,TRBV7-8,-,CASSQPPQGRTDTQYF,TGTGCCAGCAGCCAACCCCCTCAGGGACGCACAGATACGCAGTATTTT
-,TRBJ1-4,TRBV5-1,-,CASRGDINEKLFF,TGCGCCAGCAGAGGAGATATTAATGAAAAACTGTTTTTT
-,TRBJ2-3,TRBV5-1,-,CASSLAGRVRTDTQYF,TGCGCCAGCAGCTTGGCCGGCAGGGTACGCACAGATACGCAGTATTTT
-,TRBJ2-6,TRBV5-8,-,CASSRGNSGANVLTF,TGTGCCAGCAGCCGGGGGAACTCTGGGGCCAACGTCCTGACTTTC